One sample yielded the 19 T cell receptor beta chains listed below, sequenced in a study of tissue T cells after allogeneic stem cell transplantation. Sample time point: mouse harvest day 7 after allogeneic transplant. Tail vein injection delivered 10^7 T-cell-depleted bone marrow cells and 10^6 splenic CD5+ T cells. Here immunoSEQ multiplex PCR was the method, and the copy in TCRdb shows in-frame clones only, minus some. Altogether over 7,000 clones are present, approximately 50% being singletons, with the ten largest covering approximately 3.5%. Sequences were obtained from gut tissue. The receptors derive from a female BALB/c mouse given C57BL/6 T cells with graft-versus-host disease after an allogeneic hematopoietic cell transplant.

A remark on this clone: The gene symbols are mouse symbols. From the germline J gene comes the end of the CDR3, since the read stops 1 residue before it. This chain connects TRBV19 to TRBJ2-7, with 12 bases aligning to TRBD2. This CDR3 has 15 residues. The J segment lost 3 bases and the V segment lost 2 bases, leaving 3 bases of the junction unmatched. The germline V gene has CDR1 FNHDT and CDR2 SITEND (reference sequence). CDR3 bases read: TGTGCCAGCAGTATTCCGGGACTGGGGGGCTATGAACAGTAC. It encodes CASSIPGLGGYEQY. In full, the CDR3 is CASSIPGLGGYEQYF.

In its sample, this clone was seen a few times. Mouse names are used for the genes. The missing CDR3 end, 1 residue past where the read stops, is filled in from the germline J gene. This chain uses TRBV16 with TRBJ2-3, with 8 bases identical to TRBD1. The germline V gene has CDR1 SGHSA and CDR2 FRNQAP. The J segment lost 1 base and the V segment lost 1 base, leaving 1 base of the junction unmatched. CDR3 length equals 15 residues. The DNA read from the CDR3 is TGTGCAAGCAGCTTAGCAGGGGGCGGTGCAGAAACGCTGTAT. It translates to CASSLAGGGAETLY. The CDR3 reads in full as CASSLAGGGAETLYF.

Regarding this clone: Gene and germline names: mouse. The DNA ends 1 residue before the CDR3 does, and the rest of the CDR3 is filled in from the germline J gene. V gene TRBV13-3 combines with J gene TRBJ2-2; the D gene is possibly TRBD1 (6 bases). Germline V gene lookup returns CDR1 NNHDY and CDR2 SYVADS. V was trimmed by 5 bases and J by 1 base, leaving 12 bases between them. This CDR3 contains 15 residues. Partial CDR3 DNA: TGTGCCAGCAGAGAAACAGGGAAAAACACCGGGCAGCTCTAC. It is translated as CASRETGKNTGQLY. In full, the CDR3 is CASRETGKNTGQLYF.

Concerning this clone: Gene and germline names: mouse. Read sequence stops 1 residue before the CDR3 end, and the germline J gene provides the missing end. The J gene is TRBJ2-3, the V gene TRBV15, with a possible D match to TRBD2 (6 bases). Per the germline V gene, CDR1 is SGHND and CDR2 is FRSKSL. The CDR3 contains 12 residues. The V gene lost 3 bases and the J gene lost 5 bases, with 6 bases spanning the gap. The CDR3 bases that were read are TGTGCCAGCAGTTTGGGGGGAGAAACGCTGTAT. Amino acids: CASSLGGETLY. The full CDR3 is CASSLGGETLYF.

Concerning this clone itself: These gene names are mouse names. The read gets to within 1 residue of the CDR3 end, and the germline J gene fills in the rest. The chain joins TRBV26 to TRBJ2-2, with D tentatively TRBD2 (5 bases). The V gene lost 5 bases and the J gene lost 3 bases, with 13 bases spanning the gap. CDR3 length: 15 residues. Germline-derived CDR1 and CDR2 are KGHPV and FQNQEV (reference sequence). CDR3 DNA, as far as it was read: TGTGCCAGCAGTAGGTGGGGATCAGACACCGGGCAGCTCTAC. Amino acid sequence: CASSRWGSDTGQLY. In full, the CDR3 reads CASSRWGSDTGQLYF.

As concerns this clone: Any gene name here is a mouse gene name. The CDR3 end is not reached by the read, which stops 1 residue before it; the germline J gene fills it in. Other DNA sequences in this specimen translate into the identical CDR3. This rearrangement joins TRBV26 to TRBJ1-3; D is unresolved. Trimming took 3 bases from V and 0 from J, leaving 6 bases between them. Per the germline V gene, CDR1 is KGHPV and CDR2 is FQNQEV (reference sequence). There are 14 residues in the CDR3. Partial CDR3 DNA: TGTGCCAGCAGTCTACCCAATTCTGGAAATACGCTCTAT. As protein: CASSLPNSGNTLY. The full CDR3 protein is CASSLPNSGNTLYF.

Of note for this clone: Here the gene names and germline are mouse. CDR3 residues: CASSLIGGDTLYF. The sequenced CDR3 bases are TGTGCCAGCAGTCTGATTGGGGGGGACACCTTGTAC. V gene TRBV26 combines with J gene TRBJ2-4, with 8 bases identical to TRBD2. The read halts 1 residue ahead of the CDR3 end, with the missing end drawn from the germline J gene. CDR1 is KGHPV and CDR2 is FQNQEV in the germline V gene (reference sequence). V lost 2 bases and J lost 7; bases outside the gene matches: 2. The CDR3 runs to 13 residues. Supplemented by reference TRBV26 and TRBJ2-4, the full variable domain reads NSKVIQTPRYLVKGQGQKAKMRCIPEKGHPVVFWYQQNKNNEFKFLINFQNQEVLQQIDMTEKRFSAECPSNSPCSLEIQSSEAGDSALYLCASSLIGGDTLYFGAGTRLSVL.

A few counts support this clone. Germline and genes: mouse. Sequencing ends 1 residue short of the CDR3 end; the germline J gene provides the rest. This sequence joins TRBV3 and TRBJ1-2; a weak D match, TRBD1 (5 bases). V was cut by 6 bases and J by 0 bases, with 5 bases left in between. CDR3 length: 12 amino acids. Germline loops: CDR1 SNHLY, CDR2 FYNGKV (reference sequence). The sequenced part of the CDR3 DNA is TGTGCCAGCAGACAGGCAAACTCCGACTACACC. Translated, it gives CASRQANSDYT. The entire CDR3 reads CASRQANSDYTF.

A word on this clone: Germline and genes here are mouse. The CDR3 is cut off 1 residue early in the read; its end comes from the germline J gene. The chain couples TRBV23 to TRBJ2-2; the table's D gene call, TRBD1, was not cross checked with the DNA. The CDR3 is made up of 15 amino acids. The germline V gene has CDR1 KGHTA and CDR2 FQNQQP. The sequenced part of the CDR3 DNA is TGCTCCAGCAGTCAATCGGCAGGGAACACCGGGCAGCTCTAC. It codes for CSSSQSAGNTGQLY. The complete CDR3 sequence is CSSSQSAGNTGQLYF. Complete variable domain (other parts from reference TRBV23 and TRBJ2-2): DAAVTQKPRYLIKMKGQEAEMKCIPEKGHTAVFWYQQKQSKELKFLIYFQNQQPLDQIDMVKERFSAVCPSSSLCSLGIRTCEAEDSALYLCSSSQSAGNTGQLYFGEGSKLTVL.

This clone was seen a handful of times. Any gene name here is a mouse gene name. Here the CDR3 reads CGARRQAANSDYTF. The DNA read from the CDR3 is TGTGGTGCTAGGAGACAGGCTGCAAACTCCGACTACACC. The chain has TRBV20 and TRBJ1-2, with D possibly matching TRBD1 (6 bases). From the germline J gene comes the end of the CDR3, since the read stops 1 residue before it. With 2 bases removed from V and 0 bases from J, the gap between germline ends came to 10 bases. Germline V lookup: CDR1 GFQATS, CDR2 STVNSAI. The CDR3 contains 14 residues.

This clone was detected only once. Mouse germline and gene names are used. The sequenced fragment ends 1 residue before the CDR3 boundary, so the rest is inferred from the germline J gene. The V and J genes are TRBV26 and TRBJ2-5; TRBD1 aligns across 9 bases. This CDR3 contains 14 residues. V lost 4 bases, J lost 7 bases, and 6 bases stayed unmatched. CDR1 and CDR2 (germline): KGHPV, FQNQEV (reference sequence). Partial CDR3 DNA: TGTGCCAGCAGTCGCGGGACAGGGCAGAACACCCAGTAC. As protein: CASSRGTGQNTQY. The complete CDR3 sequence is CASSRGTGQNTQYF.

About this clone itself: The gene names given are mouse names. The CDR3 DNA, read in part, is TGTGCCAGCAGTTCTCGGAGTCAAAACACCTTGTAC. This gives the protein CASSSRSQNTLY. The complete CDR3 protein is CASSSRSQNTLYF. V gene TRBV26 combines with J gene TRBJ2-4; D is unclear. The CDR3 goes on 1 residue after the read ends, and that part is filled in from the germline J gene. The germline gives CDR1 KGHPV, CDR2 FQNQEV (reference sequence). Deletions cut 5 bases from V and 0 bases from J, with 6 bases between. The CDR3 has 13 amino acids.

Details on this clone: Mouse names are used for the genes. From the germline J gene comes the end of the CDR3, since the read stops 1 residue before it. The chain recombines TRBV13-2 with TRBJ2-1; D remains unclear. Germline V CDR1 and CDR2: NNHNN, SYGAGS (reference sequence). V lost 3 bases to trimming and J lost 7 bases, with 2 bases between them. This CDR3 region has 10 residues. This CDR3 is CASGGAEQFF. Incomplete CDR3 DNA: TGTGCCAGCGGTGGCGCTGAGCAGTTC.

To note about this clone: The germline and genes are mouse ones. The read ends 1 residue shy of where the CDR3 ends; the end is completed using the germline J gene. This sequence joins TRBV13-1 and TRBJ2-4; D not certain. CDR3 length: 12 residues. Germline-derived CDR1 and CDR2 are NSHNY and SYGAGN. Trimming cost V 3 bases and J 5 bases, with 7 bases left between them. The DNA read from the CDR3 is TGTGCCAGCAGTGGGGGTTCAAACACCTTGTAC. This sequence encodes CASSGGSNTLY. The CDR3 as a whole reads CASSGGSNTLYF.

Of note for this clone: Here the gene names and germline are mouse. The read ends 1 residue before the CDR3 terminus; that terminus is restored from the germline J gene. The chain has TRBV16 and TRBJ2-2; D is unresolved. V lost 0 bases and J 4 bases, leaving 6 bases between the germline ends. The CDR3 totals 14 residues. Germline assignment: CDR1 SGHSA and CDR2 FRNQAP. The part of the CDR3 DNA that was read is TGTGCAAGCAGCTTAGATATGACCACCGGGCAGCTCTAC. Amino acid sequence: CASSLDMTTGQLY. The whole CDR3 region reads CASSLDMTTGQLYF.

As regards this clone: The gene names here belong to mouse. The read falls 1 residue short of the CDR3 end, and the missing part is taken from the germline J gene. The V gene is TRBV26, the J gene TRBJ2-3; 7 bases fit TRBD2. Germline CDR1 is KGHPV and CDR2 is FQNQEV (reference sequence). This CDR3 spans 16 amino acids. The J segment lost 0 bases and the V segment lost 3 bases, leaving 6 bases of the junction unmatched. The sequenced part of the CDR3 DNA is TGTGCCAGCAGTCTCACTGGGGCATCTAGTGCAGAAACGCTGTAT. Its translation: CASSLTGASSAETLY. The CDR3 as a whole reads CASSLTGASSAETLYF.

This clone was observed a few times. The genes and germline here are from mouse. The read terminates 1 residue before the CDR3 end, so the remaining end is supplied by the germline J gene. This chain uses TRBV26 with TRBJ2-7; tentatively, D is TRBD1 (7 bases). CDR1 and CDR2 (germline): KGHPV, FQNQEV (reference sequence). With 0 bases removed from V and 7 bases from J, the gap between germline ends came to 7 bases. This CDR3 is built from 12 residues. CDR3 sequence reads: CASSLSGGEQYF. CDR3 DNA (partial): TGTGCCAGCAGTCTGTCAGGGGGCGAACAGTAC.

This clone was counted a few times. Mouse germline and gene names are used. The CDR3 extends 1 residue past the end of the read, so its final part is completed from the germline J gene. This chain links TRBV12-1 with TRBJ1-4; no firm D call. CDR3 length: 13 amino acids. Germline assignment: CDR1 SGHSN and CDR2 HYEKVE. V was clipped by 0 bases and J by 12 bases, with 13 bases between them. The CDR3 is CASSLLDSQRLFF. CDR3 DNA, as far as it was read: TGTGCCAGCTCTCTCCTGGACTCCCAGCGATTATTT.

This clone was seen only a few times. The listed genes are named as in mouse. With the read ending 1 residue before the CDR3 end, the germline J gene is used to fill in that end. J is TRBJ1-4 and V is TRBV26, with D unresolved. CDR1 KGHPV and CDR2 FQNQEV come from the germline V gene (reference sequence). Trimming pared 2 bases from V and 0 bases from J, leaving 4 bases between. The CDR3 extends over 14 amino acids. CDR3 in amino acids: CASSLPFSNERLFF. The sequenced part of the CDR3 DNA is TGTGCCAGCAGTCTGCCATTTTCCAACGAAAGATTATTT. Filled out from reference TRBV26 and TRBJ1-4, the complete variable domain reads NSKVIQTPRYLVKGQGQKAKMRCIPEKGHPVVFWYQQNKNNEFKFLINFQNQEVLQQIDMTEKRFSAECPSNSPCSLEIQSSEAGDSALYLCASSLPFSNERLFFGHGTKLSVL.